These T cell receptor beta chains were read from a single sample in a study of blood T cell repertoires in COVID-19. Sequencing was performed with immunoSEQ multiplex PCR; in TCRdb, only in-frame clones are kept and a portion is missing. Among approximately 280,000 clones listed, 80% to 90% were seen once. Source material: peripheral blood. Every receptor here comes from a woman between 65 and 79 years old with acute or convalescent COVID-19. Each CDR3 is given with its conserved first and last residue. A D gene is named only where the DNA matches it firmly. Some rows have no size entry. The others give once, few or many, or a class for an expanded clone.

clone_size,j_call,v_call,d_call,cdr3_nt,cdr3_aa
-,TRBJ2-5,TRBV4-2,-,TGTGCCAGCAGCCAAGATCGACTTGAAGAGACCCAGTACTTC,CASSQDRLEETQYF
-,TRBJ2-7,TRBV3-1/TRBV3-2,-,TGTGCCAGCAGCCAAGGAGGAGGAGGAGGGTACGAGCAGTACTTC,CASSQGGGGGYEQYF
-,TRBJ1-1,TRBV14,-,TGTGCCAGCAGCCACCACTTGAACACTGAAGCTTTCTTT,CASSHHLNTEAFF
-,TRBJ2-5,TRBV3-1/TRBV3-2,-,TGTGCCAGCAGCCAGGGCCCTACAAAACCCAAGCAAGAGACCCAGTACTTC,CASSQGPTKPKQETQYF
-,TRBJ1-3,TRBV2,TRBD1,TGTGCCAGCAGGGGGACAGTTACTCCTGGAAACACCATATATTTT,CASRGTVTPGNTIYF
-,TRBJ2-3,TRBV7-2,TRBD2,TGTGCCAGCAGCTTGGCGGGGGTGGGAGATACGCAGTATTTT,CASSLAGVGDTQYF
once,TRBJ1-1,TRBV6-5,-,TGTGCCAGCAGACGGAAAAACAGGAACACTGAAGCTTTCTTT,CASRRKNRNTEAFF
once,TRBJ1-5,TRBV2,-,TGTGCCAGCAGTTTCGCAGGGAGGTTGCAGCCCCAGCATTTT,CASSFAGRLQPQHF
few,TRBJ1-2,TRBV25-1,-,TGTGCCAGCAGTGATACGGTCGGCTACACCTTC,CASSDTVGYTF
-,TRBJ1-2,TRBV30,-,TGTGCCTGGAGTCCCGTCGATGGGGCCTTTAACTATGGCTACACCTTC,CAWSPVDGAFNYGYTF
-,TRBJ1-4,TRBV5-5,-,TGTGCCAGCAGCGGCTGGGAACAGGGAAATGAAAAACTGTTTTTT,CASSGWEQGNEKLFF
-,TRBJ2-5,TRBV29-1,-,TGCAGCGCCGAGGGTGAGAGGAGAGAGACCCAGTACTTC,CSAEGERRETQYF
-,TRBJ1-2,TRBV6-5,-,TGTGCCAGCAGTTACGGGGCAGTACTCAACCTACGGGGCTACACCTTC,CASSYGAVLNLRGYTF
-,TRBJ2-4,TRBV9,TRBD2,TGTGCCAGCAGCGTAGCTGCGGGGGGGAACATTCAGTACTTC,CASSVAAGGNIQYF
-,TRBJ2-6,TRBV21-1,-,TGTGCCAGCAGCAAATTATCTTTCGAGGGTGAGGGCCGTTCTGGGGCCAACGTCCTGACTTTC,CASSKLSFEGEGRSGANVLTF
few,TRBJ1-5,TRBV18,TRBD1,TGTGCCAGCTCACCTCCCGGGACAGGGACACAGCCCCAGCATTTT,CASSPPGTGTQPQHF